This T cell receptor beta chain was sequenced in a study of T-cell memory formation after mild COVID-19 (dated by TCRdb to 2020 to 2023). In the study overall: TCR sequence clusters from the two donors were found to be largely donor specific. In a couple of donors, T-cell clones that expanded and contracted after mild COVID-19 were tracked by sequencing TCRalpha and TCRbeta repertoires over time. The cohort comprised two young, previously healthy adult volunteers, one female and one male. Broader findings and caveats from the paper: The detection of some responding clones in pre-infection memory suggests that pre-existing cross-reactive memory T cells joined the SARS-CoV-2 response. Contracting CD4+ clones were located mainly in the CM and EM memory subsets, whereas CD8+ clones were found to be enriched in EMRA. The second-wave clones that peaked on day 37 were not confirmed to be SARS-CoV-2 specific. From day 15 to 85, contracting clones showed balanced CD4/CD8 phenotypes, whereas a second wave of clones that expanded from day 15 to 37 leaned towards CD4+. The study included only a couple of mild cases, and larger cohorts that include severe cases with pre-infection samples were judged to be necessary.

TCRdb names Illumina NovaSeq 6000 as the instrument used. TCRalpha and TCRbeta cDNA libraries were built by 5'RACE with constant-segment primers, adding sample barcodes and unique molecular identifiers. RNA was extracted from every sample with Trizol reagent. The libraries were amplified in two PCR steps, and the second step added a second sample barcode and Illumina TruSeq adapters. Sequencing of the libraries was done on an Illumina NovaSeq, producing 2 x 150 bp paired-end reads. For the original study's pipeline: The reads were demultiplexed and collapsed into UMI-guided consensus sequences using migec v1.2.7. Using mixcr v2.1.11, the UMI consensuses were aligned to TRA and TRB V and J templates and assembled into clonotypes. A clonotype was counted as expanded or contracted only if both edgeR and NoisET called the change significant, with noise models trained on biological replicates. For edgeR calls, a false discovery rate-adjusted p below 0.01 and a log2 fold-change threshold of 1 were applied. As an exploratory analysis of dynamics, max-normalized trajectories of the 1000 most abundant clonotypes were examined by PCA with hierarchical clustering. Separately sequenced CD4+ and CD8+ repertoires were used to assign a CD4 or CD8 phenotype to each responding clone. The raw public data were reprocessed by TCRdb itself: fastp quality trimming at Q25, MiXCR clonotype calling, in-frame beta chains only. A single entry per CDR3 protein holds the most common genes and DNA from its merged rows. For this entry, the V and J calls and clone size follow TCRdb and not the study's own pipeline. This sample holds roughly 250,000 distinct CDR3 sequences; around 17% were observed only once. The ten largest make up around 20% of the sample.

V loses 0 bases at its end and J loses 9 bases; junction bases beyond the gene matches: 7. CDR1 and CDR2, looked up from the germline V gene, are MRHNA and SNTAGT. The CDR3, cysteine through phenylalanine, is 15 amino acids long. Only the CDR3 region is kept as DNA, spanning 45 bases read in frame from base 1. Worth noting for this clonotype: Its antigen remains unidentified. Per-base quality was not reported, and no clone a single base away is much larger than it.

PBMCs were isolated by Ficoll-Paque density gradient centrifugation. The clonotype comes from a man aged 18 to 29 who had mild COVID-19 (a few samples of this study predate the infection). The sample titles of this study are shuffled in the database, so cell type and time point are left out; the donor was told from shared clones. Rearrangement joined TRBV6-4 to TRBJ2-1; TRBD2 matches 8 bases in the middle. Material for sequencing was PBMCs or a T cell subset sorted from them (not recorded which). The bases read TGTGCCAGCAGTGACTCAAGCGGGGGCTCGGGTGAGCAGTTCTTC. Its translation reads: CASSDSSGGSGEQFF.